A single sample gave rise to the 16 T cell receptor beta chains below, sequenced in a study of blood T cell repertoires in COVID-19. TCRdb's copy holds only in-frame clones and misses some; the assay was immunoSEQ multiplex PCR. The sample lists 99,000 or so clones; around nine tenths were seen once. Sequenced: peripheral blood. The receptors shown here come from a human donor in a cohort sampled during active COVID-19.

The chain joins TRBV19 to TRBJ2-3; TRBD2 matches at 7 bases. Germline V gene lookup returns CDR1 LNHDA and CDR2 SQIVND (reference sequence). The CDR3 loop spans 15 amino acids. The ends lost 5 bases at V and 0 bases at J; junction bases unmatched: 5. The CDR3: CASSPWGGSTDTQYF. The DNA for the CDR3 is TGTGCCAGTAGTCCCTGGGGGGGTAGCACAGATACGCAGTATTTT.

The chain employs TRBV11-3 and TRBJ2-3; 7 positions agree with TRBD2. Germline CDR1 SGHNT, CDR2 YENEEA. The CDR3 runs 17 residues. V shed 1 base, J shed 4 bases, and the junction held 11 bases outside the gene matches. The CDR3 nucleotides read TGTGCCAGCAGCTTAGCGGGAGGTTCAGTCGGCGCAGATACGCAGTATTTT. Translating gives CASSLAGGSVGADTQYF.

The chain joins TRBV19 to TRBJ2-1, with TRBD2 matching over 7 bases. The germline V gene has CDR1 LNHDA and CDR2 SQIVND (reference sequence). This CDR3 is 17 amino acids long. With V trimmed by 1 base and J by 0 bases, 6 bases remained unmatched. CDR3 amino acids: CASSIAAGLSSYNEQFF. The CDR3 DNA is TGTGCCAGTAGTATAGCAGCGGGGCTAAGCTCCTACAATGAGCAGTTCTTC.

The chain has TRBV5-6 and TRBJ2-1, with 9 bases that match TRBD2. The V and J ends lost 5 bases and 6 bases, in that order; junction bases with no gene match: 9. The CDR3 runs to 15 residues. Germline CDR1 is SGHDT and CDR2 is YYEEEE. In nucleotides, the CDR3 is TGTGCCAGCAGGCTAGCGGGACGCTCTGGCAATGAGCAGTTCTTC. Amino acids: CASRLAGRSGNEQFF.

The rearrangement links TRBV28 to TRBJ2-7; 8 bases are a match to TRBD2. Germline-derived CDR1 and CDR2 are MDHEN and SYDVKM. CDR3 length: 15 amino acids. J was trimmed by 2 bases and V by 5 bases; bases with no gene match: 8. This CDR3 is CASSAGLAYPYEQYF. The DNA for the CDR3 is TGTGCCAGCAGTGCCGGACTAGCCTATCCCTACGAGCAGTACTTC.

This rearrangement joins TRBV3-1 (or the pseudogene TRBV3-2) to TRBJ2-7, with 13 bases that match TRBD2. The germline V gene has CDR1 LGHDT and CDR2 YNNKEL (reference sequence). The CDR3 covers 14 residues. V was clipped by 4 bases and J by 4 bases; unmatched bases: 1. The chain's CDR3 is CASSPGLAGYEQYF. In DNA form, the CDR3 reads TGTGCCAGCAGCCCGGGACTAGCGGGATACGAGCAGTACTTC.

This chain uses TRBV6-1 with TRBJ2-3; 8 bases line up with TRBD2. In germline, CDR1 is MNHNS, CDR2 SASEGT. Germline trimming cut 3 bases from V and 0 bases from J; bases unmatched to any gene: 8. The CDR3 extends over 17 amino acids. As DNA, the CDR3 is TGTGCCAGCAGTGAGGGACTAGGAAGATTTAGCACAGATACGCAGTATTTT. Amino acid sequence: CASSEGLGRFSTDTQYF.

This clone was recorded only once. J is TRBJ1-2 and V is TRBV5-4; 10 bases match TRBD1. This CDR3 has 15 residues. Trimming cost V 4 bases and J 8 bases; bases outside gene matches: 11. Germline V lookup: CDR1 SGHNT, CDR2 YYREEE (reference sequence). CDR3 residues: CASSPGQGEREGYTF. In nucleotides, the CDR3 is TGTGCCAGCAGCCCCGGACAGGGGGAACGAGAAGGCTACACCTTC.

CDR3 residues: CASSPASGSAGANVLTF. The CDR3 region has the DNA TGTGCCAGCAGCCCCGCTAGCGGTTCCGCTGGGGCCAACGTCCTGACTTTC. The rearrangement links TRBV7-9 to TRBJ2-6, with 7 bases fitting TRBD2. Trimming took 5 bases from V and 2 from J; bases not matched to a gene: 9. Germline CDR1 is SEHNR and CDR2 is FQNEAQ (reference sequence). This CDR3 contains 17 residues.

This sequence joins TRBV7-9 and TRBJ2-1, with no clear D. The CDR3 is 12 amino acids. Trimming left V 1 base short and J 6 bases short, with 4 bases between. Germline assignment: CDR1 SEHNR and CDR2 FQNEAQ (reference sequence). This CDR3 reads CASSLGLNEQFF. CDR3 sequence (DNA): TGTGCCAGCAGCTTAGGTCTCAATGAGCAGTTCTTC.

The chain joins TRBV5-1 to TRBJ1-3; D remains unclear. Germline CDR1 and CDR2: SGHRS and YFSETQ. Deletions cut 0 bases from V and 0 bases from J, with 10 bases between. The CDR3 runs to 16 residues. The CDR3 sequence: CASSLEGGYSGNTIYF. The CDR3 nucleotides read TGCGCCAGCAGCTTGGAGGGCGGGTACTCTGGAAACACCATATATTTT. The full variable domain, rest sourced from reference TRBV5-1 and TRBJ1-3, is KAGVTQTPRYLIKTRGQQVTLSCSPISGHRSVSWYQQTPGQGLQFLFEYFSETQRNKGNFPGRFSGRQFSNSRSEMNVSTLELGDSALYLCASSLEGGYSGNTIYFGEGSWLTVV.

The chain recombines TRBV18 with TRBJ2-3; TRBD2 is a possible D gene (5 bases). Per the germline V gene, CDR1 is KGHSH and CDR2 is LQKENI. V was clipped by 3 bases and J by 0 bases, with 13 bases between them. CDR3 length equals 16 residues. The CDR3 sequence is CASSPSRRSSTDTQYF. The CDR3, as DNA: TGTGCCAGCTCACCGAGTAGGAGGTCTAGCACAGATACGCAGTATTTT.

This chain connects TRBV11-1 to TRBJ2-3; unclear D gene. V was shortened by 2 bases and J by 2 bases, with 5 bases between the two germline ends. CDR3 length equals 13 residues. Germline V gene lookup returns CDR1 SGHAT and CDR2 FQDESV (reference sequence). This CDR3 reads CASSLYSTDTQYF. CDR3 DNA: TGTGCCAGCAGCTTATATTCCACAGATACGCAGTATTTT.

V and J are TRBV30 and TRBJ1-4; D remains unclear. The germline V gene encodes CDR1 GTSNPN and CDR2 SVGIG (reference sequence). Trimming stripped 1 base from V and 7 bases from J, with 4 bases between. The CDR3 is 11 residues long. CDR3 region: CAWSAGEKLFF. Written as DNA, the CDR3 is TGTGCCTGGAGTGCGGGTGAAAAACTGTTTTTT.

The gene calls are TRBV5-1 and TRBJ2-7, with TRBD2 matching 9 bases. Looked up from germline, CDR1 is SGHRS and CDR2 is YFSETQ. The CDR3 has 13 amino acids. Trimming cost V 3 bases and J 6 bases; bases outside gene matches: 4. CDR3 residues: CASSSQTSGEQYF. The CDR3 DNA reads as TGCGCCAGCAGCTCCCAGACTAGCGGCGAGCAGTACTTC. Full variable domain (rest looked up from reference TRBV5-1 and TRBJ2-7): KAGVTQTPRYLIKTRGQQVTLSCSPISGHRSVSWYQQTPGQGLQFLFEYFSETQRNKGNFPGRFSGRQFSNSRSEMNVSTLELGDSALYLCASSSQTSGEQYFGPGTRLTVT.

This chain joins TRBV11-3 and TRBJ2-1; TRBD2 agrees at 15 bases. CDR3 length: 17 residues. Germline V gives CDR1 SGHNT, CDR2 YENEEA. The trim removed 5 bases at V and 6 bases at J, leaving 8 bases unmatched. CDR3 in DNA: TGTGCCAGCAGCCCTGGACCGGGACTAGCGGGAGGCAATGAGCAGTTCTTC. Protein: CASSPGPGLAGGNEQFF. The entire variable domain, with the rest obtained from reference TRBV11-3 and TRBJ2-1, is as follows: EAGVVQSPRYKIIEKKQPVAFWCNPISGHNTLYWYLQNLGQGPELLIRYENEEAVDDSQLPKDRFSAERLKGVDSTLKIQPAELGDSAVYLCASSPGPGLAGGNEQFFGPGTRLTVL.